This passage covers 19 T cell receptor beta chains from one sample sequenced in a study of cytomegalovirus exposure and HLA in healthy donors. TCRdb's copy holds only in-frame clones and misses some; the assay was immunoSEQ multiplex PCR. Of 55,000 to 75,000 clones listed, 85% to 95% are singletons. Sample: PBMCs. Source of these receptors: a man younger than 35 in good health and CMV-seropositive.

The chain uses TRBV4-2 and TRBJ2-5, with 9 bases that match TRBD2. The CDR3 consists of 15 residues. V lost 1 base and J lost 5; bases outside the gene matches: 5. Germline V lookup: CDR1 LGHNA, CDR2 YNFKEQ. The CDR3 DNA is TGTGCCAGCAGCCAAGTGAGTCTAGCGGGGGAGACCCAGTACTTC. Its protein product is CASSQVSLAGETQYF.

The rearrangement links TRBV6-6 to TRBJ2-1; 10 bases fit TRBD1. CDR3 length: 16 residues. Germline V gives CDR1 MNHNY, CDR2 SVGAGI (reference sequence). The trim removed 1 base at V and 8 bases at J, leaving 8 bases unmatched. CDR3 nucleotide sequence: TGTGCCAGCAGTTACTTGGACAGGGGGACGGACGATGAGCAGTTCTTC. This encodes CASSYLDRGTDDEQFF.

V and J are TRBV7-2 and TRBJ2-7; 7 nucleotides line up with TRBD2. CDR3 size: 15 residues. Germline V lookup: CDR1 SGHTA, CDR2 FQGNSA. V was pared by 5 bases and J by 0 bases, with 7 bases of the junction left unmatched. Here the CDR3 reads CASSPNGRPSYEQYF. The DNA for the CDR3 is TGTGCCAGCAGCCCCAACGGGAGGCCCTCCTACGAGCAGTACTTC.

This clone was detected once. The chain links TRBV6-5 to TRBJ1-2; 7 nucleotides align to TRBD1. The CDR3 totals 14 residues. Germline trimming cut 4 bases from V and 1 base from J; bases unmatched to any gene: 3. CDR1 MNHEY and CDR2 SVGAGI come from the germline V gene. The DNA for the CDR3 is TGTGCCAGCAGTTGGGACAGATTTAACTATGGCTACACCTTC. This gives the protein CASSWDRFNYGYTF.

The chain uses TRBV2 and TRBJ2-1; D gene ambiguous. The CDR3 is 15 amino acids. Germline values: CDR1 SNHLY, CDR2 FYNNEI. V lost 1 base, J lost 0 bases, and 7 bases lay in between. CDR3 in DNA: TGTGCCAGCAGTGAAGGCGGTTTCTCCTACAATGAGCAGTTCTTC. This gives the protein CASSEGGFSYNEQFF.

The CDR3 reads CASSQEMTLGAFQETQYF. As DNA, the CDR3 is TGTGCCAGCAGCCAAGAAATGACCTTAGGGGCCTTTCAAGAGACCCAGTACTTC. The genes are TRBV14 and TRBJ2-5; possibly TRBD1 for D (5 bases). Trimming cost V 0 bases and J 2 bases, with 19 bases left between them. The V gene's germline CDR1 is SGHDN and CDR2 FVKESK. The CDR3 contains 18 residues.

The J gene is TRBJ2-3, the V gene TRBV6-4, with D maybe TRBD1 (6 bases). Germline V gene data show CDR1 as MRHNA and CDR2 as SNTAGT. The CDR3 extends over 15 amino acids. V lost 3 bases and J lost 0, with 10 bases in between. The DNA for the CDR3 is TGTGCCAGCAGTGATGGGGGCTCCAGCACAGATACGCAGTATTTT. Protein sequence: CASSDGGSSTDTQYF.

The V and J genes are TRBV29-1 and TRBJ2-2; D call uncertain. Germline V gene lookup returns CDR1 SQVTM and CDR2 ANQGSEA. The CDR3 loop spans 15 amino acids. The V and J ends lost 5 bases and 0 bases respectively, with 13 bases between them. The DNA for the CDR3 is TGCAGCGTTACTTTTCCTAATCCGAACACCGGGGAGCTGTTTTTT. This sequence encodes CSVTFPNPNTGELFF.

This clone was found once. The chain has TRBV11-1 and TRBJ2-7, with 10 bases aligning to TRBD2. The CDR3 is 17 residues long. Per germline, CDR1 SGHAT and CDR2 FQDESV (reference sequence). V was pared by 5 bases and J by 6 bases, with 16 bases of the junction left unmatched. Here the CDR3 DNA reads TGTGCCAGCAGCCTAACCCTGGGGCTAGCGGGAGTTTCCGAGCAGTACTTC. It yields the protein CASSLTLGLAGVSEQYF. Full variable domain (remainder filled in from reference TRBV11-1 and TRBJ2-7): EAEVAQSPRYKITEKSQAVAFWCDPISGHATLYWYRQILGQGPELLVQFQDESVVDDSQLPKDRFSAERLKGVDSTLKIQPAELGDSAMYLCASSLTLGLAGVSEQYFGPGTRLTVT.

This chain joins TRBV18 and TRBJ2-5, with 14 bases matching TRBD2. CDR3 length: 16 amino acids. Trimming cost V 4 bases and J 4 bases; bases outside gene matches: 5. Germline loops: CDR1 KGHSH, CDR2 LQKENI. CDR3 region: CASSLLGLAGGETQYF. As DNA, the CDR3 is TGTGCCAGCTCACTTCTTGGACTAGCGGGAGGAGAGACCCAGTACTTC.

V gene TRBV4-2 combines with J gene TRBJ1-4; D gene unclear. This CDR3 is 16 amino acids long. With 4 bases removed from V and 2 bases from J, the gap between germline ends came to 14 bases. Germline CDR1 LGHNA, CDR2 YNFKEQ. The CDR3 loop reads CASSLRLIWTNEKLFF. In nucleotides, the CDR3 is TGTGCCAGCAGCCTCAGACTGATTTGGACTAATGAAAAACTGTTTTTT.

The chain couples TRBV12-5 to TRBJ2-7; 9 bases align to TRBD1. The CDR3 loop spans 18 amino acids. Unmatched junction bases numbered 17, after V lost 1 base and J lost 7 bases. Germline CDR1 reads LGHNT; CDR2 reads FRNRAP. CDR3 region: CASGLALGTGMPTGEQYF. The CDR3 bases are TGTGCTAGTGGTTTGGCTCTGGGGACAGGGATGCCAACGGGTGAGCAGTACTTC.

The chain links TRBV6-6 to TRBJ2-1; D is perhaps TRBD2 (6 bases). CDR3 length equals 15 residues. In germline, CDR1 is MNHNY, CDR2 SVGAGI (reference sequence). V dropped 4 bases and J dropped 8 bases, with 18 bases sitting between them. In nucleotides, the CDR3 is TGTGCCAGCAGTTCTAGGCTAGCGCATTCGGATGAGCAGTTCTTC. Residues: CASSSRLAHSDEQFF.

Note on this clone: Other DNA sequences in the same sample also yield this CDR3. V is TRBV7-9 and J is TRBJ2-7, with a tentative D call TRBD2 (6 bases). This CDR3 has 14 residues. The germline CDR1 and CDR2 sequences are SEHNR and FQNEAQ (reference sequence). Trimming left V 5 bases short and J 1 base short, with 12 bases between. DNA for the CDR3: TGTGCCAGCAGCCTCGGGACTTCGTCCTACGAGCAGTACTTC. Amino acids: CASSLGTSSYEQYF.

The rearrangement links TRBV29-1 to TRBJ2-2, with a weak D call TRBD2 (7 bases). The CDR3 runs 18 residues. Trimming took 4 bases from V and 5 from J, leaving 26 bases between them. CDR1 is SQVTM, CDR2 ANQGSEA, per germline. CDR3 sequence reads: CSVVGGPGGGSITGELFF. The DNA of the CDR3 is TGCAGCGTTGTGGGGGGCCCTGGAGGCGGGAGTATTACCGGGGAGCTGTTTTTT.

The V and J genes are TRBV6-1 and TRBJ2-7; D is possibly TRBD2 (6 bases). Germline values: CDR1 MNHNS, CDR2 SASEGT. The V gene lost 7 bases and the J gene lost 4 bases, with 20 bases spanning the gap. The CDR3 is 15 amino acids. The CDR3 DNA follows: TGTGCCAGCACCTTGGGACTTGGGGGTACATACGAGCAGTACTTC. Translating it yields CASTLGLGGTYEQYF.

This sequence joins TRBV19 and TRBJ1-2; TRBD1 matches at 10 bases. CDR3 length: 13 amino acids. Germline V gene lookup returns CDR1 LNHDA and CDR2 SQIVND (reference sequence). V dropped 6 bases and J dropped 3; count of bases not matched to a gene: 1. The CDR3 DNA reads as TGTGCCAGTAGAGGACAGGGGGACTATGGCTACACCTTC. It codes for CASRGQGDYGYTF.

For this clone: One end of the junction is discordant with germline, which a read error may explain. The chain combines TRBV7-7 with TRBJ1-2; D possibly corresponds to TRBD1 (5 bases). The germline CDR1 and CDR2 sequences are SSHAT and FNYEAQ (reference sequence). The CDR3 consists of 14 residues. In DNA, the CDR3 is TGTGCTAGCAGCTTACGGAGGGGAAACTATGGCTACACCTTC. Protein sequence: CASSLRRGNYGYTF.

V usage is TRBV4-2 and J usage is TRBJ2-7; a weak D match, TRBD2 (6 bases). The CDR3 consists of 15 residues. V shed 0 bases and J shed 5 bases, with 14 bases lying between them. In germline, CDR1 is LGHNA, CDR2 YNFKEQ. This CDR3 is CASSQDQRASNEQYF. The CDR3 region has the DNA TGTGCCAGCAGCCAAGATCAGCGGGCAAGCAACGAGCAGTACTTC.